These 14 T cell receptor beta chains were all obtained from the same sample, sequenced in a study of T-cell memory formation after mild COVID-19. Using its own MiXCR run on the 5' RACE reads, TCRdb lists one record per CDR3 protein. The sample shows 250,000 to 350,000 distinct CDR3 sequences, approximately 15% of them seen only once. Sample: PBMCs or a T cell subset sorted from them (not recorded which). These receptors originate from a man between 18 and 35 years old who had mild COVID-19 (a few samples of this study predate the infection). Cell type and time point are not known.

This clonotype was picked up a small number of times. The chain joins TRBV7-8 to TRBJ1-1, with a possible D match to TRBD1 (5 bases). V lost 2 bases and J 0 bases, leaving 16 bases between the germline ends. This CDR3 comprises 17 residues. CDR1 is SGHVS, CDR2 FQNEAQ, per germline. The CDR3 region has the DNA TGTGCCAGCAGCTTAACCCTCAGACAGTACATGAACACTGAAGCTTTCTTT. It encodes CASSLTLRQYMNTEAFF.

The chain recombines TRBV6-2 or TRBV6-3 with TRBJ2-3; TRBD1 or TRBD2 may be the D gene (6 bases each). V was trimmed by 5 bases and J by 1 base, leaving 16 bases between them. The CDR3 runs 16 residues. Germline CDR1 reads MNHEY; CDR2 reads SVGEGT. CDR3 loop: CASSLMGGGGTDTQYF. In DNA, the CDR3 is TGTGCCAGCAGTCTTATGGGGGGCGGGGGCACAGATACGCAGTATTTT.

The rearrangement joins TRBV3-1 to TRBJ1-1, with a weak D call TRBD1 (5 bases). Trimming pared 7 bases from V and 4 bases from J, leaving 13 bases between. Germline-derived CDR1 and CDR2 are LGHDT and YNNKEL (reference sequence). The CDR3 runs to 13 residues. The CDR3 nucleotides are TGTGCCAGCACCCTCGCGAGGGGCACTGAAGCTTTCTTT. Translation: CASTLARGTEAFF. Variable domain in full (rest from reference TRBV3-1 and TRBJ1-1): DTAVSQTPKYLVTQMGNDKSIKCEQNLGHDTMYWYKQDSKKFLKIMFSYNNKELIINETVPNRFSPKSPDKAHLNLHINSLELGDSAVYFCASTLARGTEAFFGQGTRLTVV.

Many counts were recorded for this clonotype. CDR3 nucleotide sequence: TGTGCCAGCAGCAACCACCCGGGGCTTCAGTACGTC. It yields the protein CASSNHPGLQYV. The V and J genes are TRBV7-2 and TRBJ2-7, with D perhaps TRBD1 or TRBD2 (5 bases each). The germline V and J ends were trimmed by 5 bases and 10 bases, with 15 bases remaining between them. Germline CDR1 is SGHTA and CDR2 is FQGNSA. This CDR3 region has 12 residues.

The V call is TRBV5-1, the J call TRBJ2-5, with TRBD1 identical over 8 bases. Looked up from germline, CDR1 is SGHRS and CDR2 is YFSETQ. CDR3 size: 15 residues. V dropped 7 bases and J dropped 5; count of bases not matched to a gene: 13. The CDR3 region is CASSRIDRGGETQYF. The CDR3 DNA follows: TGCGCCAGCTCCCGCATCGACAGGGGAGGCGAGACCCAGTACTTC.

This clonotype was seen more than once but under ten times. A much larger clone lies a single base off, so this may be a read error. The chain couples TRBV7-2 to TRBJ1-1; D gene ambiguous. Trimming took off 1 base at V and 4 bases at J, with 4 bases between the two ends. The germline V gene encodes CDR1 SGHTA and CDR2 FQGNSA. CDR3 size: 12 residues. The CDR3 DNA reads TGTGCCAGCAGCTTAGTTACCACTGAAGCTTTCTTT. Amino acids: CASSLVTTEAFF.

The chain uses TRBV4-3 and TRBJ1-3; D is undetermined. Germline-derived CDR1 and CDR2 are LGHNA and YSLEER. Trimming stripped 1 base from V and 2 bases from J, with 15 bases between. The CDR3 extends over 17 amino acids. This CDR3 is CASSQAYKVITGNTIYF. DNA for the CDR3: TGCGCCAGCAGCCAAGCCTACAAGGTCATAACTGGAAACACCATATATTTT.

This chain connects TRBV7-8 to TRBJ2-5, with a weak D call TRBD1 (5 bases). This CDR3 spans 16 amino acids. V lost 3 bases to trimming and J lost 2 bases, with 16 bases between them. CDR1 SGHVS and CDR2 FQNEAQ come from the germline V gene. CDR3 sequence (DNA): TGTGCCAGCAGCTTCCCCCGCCCGGACATGCAAGAGACCCAGTACTTC. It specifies CASSFPRPDMQETQYF.

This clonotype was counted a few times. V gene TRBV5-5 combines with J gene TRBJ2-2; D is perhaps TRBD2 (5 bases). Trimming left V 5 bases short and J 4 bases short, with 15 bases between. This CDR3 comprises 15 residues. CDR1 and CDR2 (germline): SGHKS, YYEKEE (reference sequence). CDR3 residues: CASREATYFTGELFF. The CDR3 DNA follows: TGTGCCAGCAGGGAGGCGACATATTTCACCGGGGAGCTGTTTTTT.

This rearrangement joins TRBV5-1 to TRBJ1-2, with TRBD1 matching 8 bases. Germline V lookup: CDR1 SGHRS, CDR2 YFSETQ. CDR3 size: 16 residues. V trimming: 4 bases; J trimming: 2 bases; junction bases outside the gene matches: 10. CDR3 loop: CASSIVSGGLNYGYTF. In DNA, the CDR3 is TGCGCCAGCAGCATCGTATCAGGGGGCCTAAACTATGGCTACACCTTC.

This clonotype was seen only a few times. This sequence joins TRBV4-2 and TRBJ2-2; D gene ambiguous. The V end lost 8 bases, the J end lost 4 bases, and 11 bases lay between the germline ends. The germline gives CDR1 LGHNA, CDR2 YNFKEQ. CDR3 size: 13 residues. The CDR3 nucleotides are TGTGCCAGCCGGGCAGATAGCACCGGGGAGCTGTTTTTT. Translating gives CASRADSTGELFF.

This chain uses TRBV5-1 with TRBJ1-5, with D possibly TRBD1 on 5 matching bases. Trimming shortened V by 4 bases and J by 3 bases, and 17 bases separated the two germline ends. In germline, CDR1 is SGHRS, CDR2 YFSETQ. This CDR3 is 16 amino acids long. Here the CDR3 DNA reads TGCGCCAGCAGCCCGGGGGAGGTAACCACCAATCAGCCCCAGCATTTT. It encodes CASSPGEVTTNQPQHF.

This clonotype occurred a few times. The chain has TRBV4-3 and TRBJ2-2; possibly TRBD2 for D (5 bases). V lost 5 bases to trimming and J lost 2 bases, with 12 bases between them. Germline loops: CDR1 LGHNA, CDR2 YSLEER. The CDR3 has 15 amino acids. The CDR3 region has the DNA TGCGCCAGCAGCGCACTAGAAGGAAACACCGGGGAGCTGTTTTTT. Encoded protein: CASSALEGNTGELFF.

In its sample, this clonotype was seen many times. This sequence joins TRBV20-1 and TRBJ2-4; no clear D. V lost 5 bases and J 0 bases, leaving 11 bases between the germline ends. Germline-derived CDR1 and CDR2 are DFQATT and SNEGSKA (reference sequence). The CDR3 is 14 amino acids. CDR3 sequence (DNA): TGCAGTGCTCCACAACCAGGAGCCAAAAACATTCAGTACTTC. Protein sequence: CSAPQPGAKNIQYF.